This entry lists 9 T cell receptor beta chains sequenced from one sample in a study of CD8+CD57+ T cells in acquired aplastic anemia. Patients picked for sequencing had shown CD8+CD57+ cell expansion detected by flow cytometry. Profiling that covered TCR beta VDJ and CDR3 relied on genomic DNA as its template. TCRdb reprocessed the reads with MiXCR, giving one entry per CDR3 protein. Of around 250,000 distinct CDR3 sequences in the sample, 82% were seen once. The sequenced material came from sorted CD4+, CD8+, or CD8+CD57+ T cells (not recorded which) from PBMCs. All receptors come from a human donor with aplastic anemia.

By share, this clonotype ranks as medium-sized. The chain joins TRBV29-1 to TRBJ2-7; D is possibly TRBD2 (6 bases). This CDR3 has 13 amino acids. CDR1 is SQVTM, CDR2 ANQGSEA, per germline. V gave up 1 base and J gave up 2 bases, with 9 bases separating them. The CDR3 spells CSVEAGTPYEQYF. CDR3 sequence (DNA): TGCAGCGTTGAAGCAGGGACTCCCTACGAGCAGTACTTC.

Concerning this clonotype itself: Because the CDR3's place on the DNA is in doubt, the DNA is left out and the CDR3 is given as listed by TCRdb. The V call is TRBV7-6, the J call TRBJ1-1; the tabulated D call, TRBD1, remains unverified against the DNA. Germline-derived CDR1 and CDR2 are SGHVS and FNYEAQ. The CDR3 length is 15 residues, termini included. The CDR3 sequence is CASSSTTGSEAFFFF.

This clonotype was detected a few times. This may be a read error, as it is one base from a much larger clone. The J gene is TRBJ2-3, the V gene TRBV5-8; D is unresolved. With 2 bases removed from V and 0 bases from J, the gap between germline ends came to 4 bases. Germline V CDR1 and CDR2: SGHTS, YDEGEE. The CDR3 covers 13 residues. The DNA for the CDR3 is TGTGCCAGCAGCTTTGCTAGCACAGATACGCAGTATTTT. Amino acids: CASSFASTDTQYF.

With regard to this clonotype: A read error may produce the germline difference seen at one junction end. This sequence joins TRBV11-1 and TRBJ2-3; D is unclear. The CDR3 consists of 15 residues. Germline loops: CDR1 SGHAT, CDR2 FQDESV (reference sequence). CDR3 in amino acids: CATSRDMNVTDTQYF. The DNA for the CDR3 is TGTGCCACCAGCAGAGATATGAATGTCACAGATACGCAGTATTTT.

This clonotype was recorded a few times. The V gene is TRBV15, the J gene TRBJ2-1, with TRBD2 matching over 8 bases. Trimming took 1 base from V and 7 from J; bases not matched to a gene: 9. This CDR3 is 16 amino acids long. CDR1 LNHNV and CDR2 YYDKDF come from the germline V gene (reference sequence). The CDR3 nucleotides read TGTGCCACCAGCAGAGTTCGAGGGCGGGGGGAGAATGAGCAGTTCTTC. Encoded protein: CATSRVRGRGENEQFF.

This clonotype was seen only a few times. The chain employs TRBV20-1 and TRBJ1-1; the D gene is possibly TRBD1 (5 bases). This CDR3 is 13 amino acids long. The germline CDR1 and CDR2 sequences are DFQATT and SNEGSKA (reference sequence). With 6 bases removed from V and 1 base from J, the gap between germline ends came to 12 bases. The CDR3 nucleotides read TGCAGTGCATTGGGACGCAAGAACACTGAAGCTTTCTTT. This sequence encodes CSALGRKNTEAFF.

This sequence joins TRBV9 and TRBJ2-7; weak D call: TRBD2 (5 bases). The CDR3 is made up of 18 amino acids. The germline V gene encodes CDR1 SGDLS and CDR2 YYNGEE. Trimming pared 1 base from V and 2 bases from J, leaving 22 bases between. CDR3: CASSVRAVEGAVAYEQYV. CDR3 bases: TGTGCCAGCAGCGTACGCGCAGTAGAGGGAGCGGTTGCCTACGAGCAGTACGTC.

This sequence joins TRBV2 and TRBJ2-2; D is undetermined. Trimming removed 6 bases at V and 7 bases at J, with 9 bases between. The length of the CDR3 is 12 residues. In germline, CDR1 is SNHLY, CDR2 FYNNEI. CDR3 DNA sequence: TGTGCCAGCAGGGTAGGGCGCGGGGAGCTGTTTTTT. Translation gives CASRVGRGELFF.

The V gene is TRBV9, the J gene TRBJ2-3, with D perhaps being TRBD1 or TRBD2 (5 bases each). The CDR3 sequence is 15 residues long. Germline-derived CDR1 and CDR2 are SGDLS and YYNGEE. The V and J ends lost 2 bases and 12 bases respectively, with 22 bases between them. The CDR3 bases are TGTGCCAGCAGCGTGGGGGTAGGGACCACAGAAGCTCAGTATTTT. This sequence encodes CASSVGVGTTEAQYF.